The source of this TCR beta chain is a study of blood T cell repertoires in COVID-19. Study-level information: Sites in the United States, Italy and Spain provided acute and convalescent COVID-19 samples. Sources were T cells, B-cell-depleted T cells, or PBMCs; the material itself was cDNA or gDNA.

V lost 4 bases, J lost 3 bases, and 3 bases stayed unmatched. Germline V CDR1 and CDR2: SGHKS, YYEKEE (reference sequence). There are 14 residues in the CDR3. As handled by the study authors: Cell counts per sample came from amplifying reference gene primers. The data were produced by immunoSEQ multiplex PCR, yet TCRdb's version contains in-frame clones alone and is incomplete. That table is the source of V, J and clone size, and D and trimming were worked out from the DNA. The repertoire holds some 180,000 clones, roughly nine tenths seen once, with around 7% in the top ten. This clone was recorded only once.

The chain combines TRBV5-5 with TRBJ2-7; TRBD1 aligns across 11 bases. The receptor was isolated from a man aged 40-50 years with acute or convalescent COVID-19. Sample: peripheral blood. As DNA, the CDR3 is TGTGCCAGCAGCCGAGGGACAGGGGGCTACGAGCAGTACTTC. Its protein product is CASSRGTGGYEQYF.